The clone carrying this T cell receptor (beta chain) came up a few times. TCRdb's copy holds only in-frame clones and misses some; the assay was immunoSEQ multiplex PCR. The top ten hold approximately 6% of the sample, which has around 150,000 clones, approximately 80% seen once. The data originate from a study of blood T cell repertoires in COVID-19. Overall study context: PBMCs, B-cell-depleted T cells, or T cells provided the cDNA or gDNA that made up the material.

Participants spanned ages about 18 to 90 years and resided in 20 to 30 US areas. CDR3 length equals 16 residues. CDR1 is SEHNR and CDR2 is FQNEAQ in the germline V gene (reference sequence). V shed 3 bases and J shed 4 bases, with 15 bases lying between them. The sequence came from a middle-aged man who had recovered from COVID-19. The specimen sequenced was PBMCs or T cells enriched from blood (not recorded which). The chain joins TRBV7-9 to TRBJ2-2, with TRBD1 as a possible D gene (6 bases). The CDR3 reads CASSFQGNRVTGELFF. The DNA for the CDR3 is TGTGCCAGCAGCTTTCAGGGGAATAGGGTCACCGGGGAGCTGTTTTTT.